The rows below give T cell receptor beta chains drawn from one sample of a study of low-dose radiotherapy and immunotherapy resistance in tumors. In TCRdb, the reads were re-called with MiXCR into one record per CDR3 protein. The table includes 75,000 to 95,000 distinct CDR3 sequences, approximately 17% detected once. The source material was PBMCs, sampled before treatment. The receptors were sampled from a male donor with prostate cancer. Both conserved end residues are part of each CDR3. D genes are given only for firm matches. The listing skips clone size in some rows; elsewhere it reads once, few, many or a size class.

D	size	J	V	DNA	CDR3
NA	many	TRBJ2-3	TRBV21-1	TGTGCCAGCAGCAAACAAAAACTACAGGGTCTCTCAGATACGCAGTATTTT	CASSKQKLQGLSDTQYF
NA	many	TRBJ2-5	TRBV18	TGTGCCAGCTCACCAGTTTGGTTTGGGACCCAGTACTTC	CASSPVWFGTQYF
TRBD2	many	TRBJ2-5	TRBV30	TGTGCCGTGCTGGGCTCACGCGGGGGTGGGGAAGAGACCCAGTACTTC	CAVLGSRGGGEETQYF
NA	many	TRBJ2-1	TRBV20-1	TGCAGTGCTAGAAGGGACACCAGGTACAATGAGCAGTTCTTC	CSARRDTRYNEQFF
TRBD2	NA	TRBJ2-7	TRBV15	TGTGCCACCAGCAGGTCCGCGACTAGCGGGGGGGCCTACGAGCAGTACTTC	CATSRSATSGGAYEQYF
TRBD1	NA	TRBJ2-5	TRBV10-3	TGTGCCATCAGTCGACAGGGTGATTCATCGGAGACCCAGTACTTC	CAISRQGDSSETQYF
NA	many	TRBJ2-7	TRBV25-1	TGTGCCAGCAGTGAATCGGCTAGCGCTTCCTACGAGCAGTACTTC	CASSESASASYEQYF
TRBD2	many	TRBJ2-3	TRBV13	TGTGCCAGCGGAGGTGGGCTAGCGGGCGGGCCAGCCACGCAGTATTTT	CASGGGLAGGPATQYF
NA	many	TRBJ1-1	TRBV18	TGTGCCAGCTCACCAGAATTAGCAGCACCTGAAGCTTTCTTT	CASSPELAAPEAFF
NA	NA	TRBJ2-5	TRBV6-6	TGTGCCAGCAGTTACACCCCTAGCGCCCAAGAGACCCAGTACTTC	CASSYTPSAQETQYF
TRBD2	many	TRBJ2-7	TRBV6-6	TGTGCCAGCAGTTCCGGACTAGCGGGGGCCTCAACCACCTACGAGCAGTACTTC	CASSSGLAGASTTYEQYF
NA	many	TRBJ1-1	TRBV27	TGTGCCAGCAGTCCTCCCCATGACAGGCAGGGCGGAGCTTTCTTT	CASSPPHDRQGGAFF
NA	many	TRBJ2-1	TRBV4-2	TGTGCCAGCGGTACACTGGCCCATGAGCAGTTCTTC	CASGTLAHEQFF
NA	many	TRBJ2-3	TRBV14	TGTGCCAGCAGCCAAGGACTGTTGGATACGCAGTATTTT	CASSQGLLDTQYF
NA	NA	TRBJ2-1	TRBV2	TGTGCCAGCACCCCGGGAAGCCGGGGTGAGCAGTTCTTC	CASTPGSRGEQFF
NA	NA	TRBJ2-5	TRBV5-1	TGCGGCAGCAGCTACAACAACCACCAAGAGACACAGTACTTC	CGSSYNNHQETQYF
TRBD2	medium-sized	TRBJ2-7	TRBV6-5	TGTGCCAGCAGGCCCGGGAGGGGCTACGAGCAGTACTTC	CASRPGRGYEQYF
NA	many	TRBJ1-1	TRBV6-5	TGTGCCAGCAGGACCGTAAGCACAGGGATCGCTGAAGCTTTCTTT	CASRTVSTGIAEAFF
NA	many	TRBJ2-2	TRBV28	TGTGCCAGCAGTTTGTTCGGGGCGACCGGGGAGCTGTTTTTT	CASSLFGATGELFF
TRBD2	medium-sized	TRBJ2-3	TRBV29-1	TGCAGCGACCTACTAGCGGGAGCGGCAGATACGCAGTATTTT	CSDLLAGAADTQYF
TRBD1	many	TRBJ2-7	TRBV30	TGTGCCTGGACACAGGGGGATGGCTACGAGCAGTACTTC	CAWTQGDGYEQYF
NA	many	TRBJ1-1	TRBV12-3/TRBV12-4	TGTGCCAGCAGTTTATGGGAAAACACTGAAGCTTTCTTT	CASSLWENTEAFF
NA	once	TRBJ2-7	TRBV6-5	TGTGCCAGCAGTAACATCCCAGGGGGGAGCGAGCAGTACTTC	CASSNIPGGSEQYF
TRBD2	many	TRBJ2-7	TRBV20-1	TGCAGTGCTTGGACTAGCGGATTCTACGAGCAGTACTTC	CSAWTSGFYEQYF
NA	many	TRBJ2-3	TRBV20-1	TGCAGTGCTAAGGCTCCAGCCAGCACAGATACGCAGTATTTT	CSAKAPASTDTQYF
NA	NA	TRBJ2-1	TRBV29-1	TGCAGCGTTGTAAACGGGGACTCACAGAATGGGCAGTTCTTC	CSVVNGDSQNGQFF